The 7 T cell receptor beta chains below come from one sample, sequenced in a study of CD8+CD57+ T cells in acquired aplastic anemia listed by TCRdb under 2018. Flow cytometry had shown CD8+CD57+ cell expansion in the patients selected for sequencing. The instrument was an Illumina HiSeq 2000. Profiling of TCR beta VDJ combinations and CDR3 sequences used genomic DNA as the template. The public reads were reprocessed in TCRdb via fastp at Q25 and MiXCR, keeping in-frame beta chains. Rows matching on CDR3 protein sequence are summarized as one entry with the most common DNA and genes. This sample has roughly 160,000 distinct CDR3 sequences in its table, and roughly 48% of those were observed once. The ten largest account for 2.5% to 3% of the sample. The sequenced material came from sorted CD4+, CD8+, or CD8+CD57+ T cells (not recorded which) from PBMCs. The receptors derive from a human donor with aplastic anemia.

This clonotype was found many times. The chain is built from TRBV5-1 and TRBJ2-7; 13 bases match TRBD2. The CDR3 has 16 amino acids. V dropped 0 bases and J dropped 4; count of bases not matched to a gene: 4. From germline, CDR1 is SGHRS and CDR2 YFSETQ. The CDR3 protein is CASSLGLAGGMYEQYF. DNA for the CDR3: TGCGCCAGCAGCTTGGGACTAGCGGGAGGAATGTACGAGCAGTACTTC.

The V and J genes are TRBV19 and TRBJ2-7, with D perhaps TRBD1 (6 bases). Per the germline V gene, CDR1 is LNHDA and CDR2 is SQIVND (reference sequence). V lost 3 bases and J lost 2, with 14 bases in between. The length of the CDR3 is 15 residues. This CDR3 is CASSIASGQTYEQYF. CDR3 DNA: TGTGCCAGTAGTATTGCCTCCGGACAGACCTACGAGCAGTACTTC. The complete variable domain, with remaining parts taken from reference TRBV19 and TRBJ2-7, reads DGGITQSPKYLFRKEGQNVTLSCEQNLNHDAMYWYRQDPGQGLRLIYYSQIVNDFQKGDIAEGYSVSREKKESFPLTVTSAQKNPTAFYLCASSIASGQTYEQYFGPGTRLTVT.

This chain uses TRBV10-2 with TRBJ2-1, with TRBD2 matching 7 bases. J lost 5 bases, V lost 6 bases, and 10 bases had no gene match. In germline, CDR1 is WSHSY, CDR2 SAAADI. The CDR3 length is 15 residues. CDR3 bases: TGCGCCAGCAGAAAAGGAGCTAGCGGCAACAATGAGCAGTTCTTC. Encoded protein: CASRKGASGNNEQFF.

Ten or more counts support this clonotype. The chain links TRBV5-1 to TRBJ2-7, with 9 bases matching TRBD2. CDR1 and CDR2 from the germline V gene are SGHRS and YFSETQ. V lost 2 bases, J lost 0 bases, and 3 bases stayed unmatched. This CDR3 is 15 amino acids long. The CDR3 DNA sequence: TGCGCCAGCAGCTTTAGCGGGAGTGCCTCCTACGAGCAGTACTTC. It is translated as CASSFSGSASYEQYF.

The rearrangement links TRBV6-1 to TRBJ2-2; D not resolved. CDR3 length equals 15 residues. From germline, CDR1 is MNHNS and CDR2 SASEGT. Trimming shortened V by 6 bases and J by 1 base, and 12 bases separated the two germline ends. The CDR3 is CASSPTWVNTGELFF. CDR3 in DNA: TGTGCCAGCAGCCCGACATGGGTGAACACCGGGGAGCTGTTTTTT.

This clonotype occurred many times. V usage is TRBV3-1 and J usage is TRBJ2-7; D remains ambiguous. Germline V CDR1 and CDR2: LGHDT, YNNKEL (reference sequence). V was shortened by 9 bases and J by 7 bases, with 19 bases between the two germline ends. This CDR3 has 13 amino acids. As DNA, the CDR3 is TGTGCCAGGGCTACTTTTCCGCCTGGGGAGCAGTACTTC. Amino acid sequence: CARATFPPGEQYF.

This clonotype was detected a few times. This chain connects TRBV19 to TRBJ2-7, with a possible D match to TRBD1 (5 bases). Germline assignment: CDR1 LNHDA and CDR2 SQIVND (reference sequence). The CDR3 is 12 residues long. The V and J ends lost 8 bases and 3 bases respectively, with 11 bases between them. The CDR3 DNA reads as TGTGCCAGTCAACAGGCAGGCTACGAGCAGTACTTC. Translating it yields CASQQAGYEQYF.